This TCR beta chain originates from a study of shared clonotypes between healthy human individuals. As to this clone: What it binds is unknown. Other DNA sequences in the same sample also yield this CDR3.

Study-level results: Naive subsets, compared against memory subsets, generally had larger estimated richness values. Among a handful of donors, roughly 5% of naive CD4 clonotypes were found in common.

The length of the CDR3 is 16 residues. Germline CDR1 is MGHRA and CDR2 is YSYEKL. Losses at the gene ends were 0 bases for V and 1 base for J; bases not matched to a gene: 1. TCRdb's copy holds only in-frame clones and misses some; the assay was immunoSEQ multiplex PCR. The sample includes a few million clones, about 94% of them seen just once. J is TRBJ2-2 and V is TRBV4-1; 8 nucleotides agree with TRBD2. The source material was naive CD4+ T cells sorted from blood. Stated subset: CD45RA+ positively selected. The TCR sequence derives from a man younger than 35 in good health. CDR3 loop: CASSQEAGVNTGELFF. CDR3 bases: TGCGCCAGCAGCCAAGAAGCGGGGGTGAACACCGGGGAGCTGTTTTTT.